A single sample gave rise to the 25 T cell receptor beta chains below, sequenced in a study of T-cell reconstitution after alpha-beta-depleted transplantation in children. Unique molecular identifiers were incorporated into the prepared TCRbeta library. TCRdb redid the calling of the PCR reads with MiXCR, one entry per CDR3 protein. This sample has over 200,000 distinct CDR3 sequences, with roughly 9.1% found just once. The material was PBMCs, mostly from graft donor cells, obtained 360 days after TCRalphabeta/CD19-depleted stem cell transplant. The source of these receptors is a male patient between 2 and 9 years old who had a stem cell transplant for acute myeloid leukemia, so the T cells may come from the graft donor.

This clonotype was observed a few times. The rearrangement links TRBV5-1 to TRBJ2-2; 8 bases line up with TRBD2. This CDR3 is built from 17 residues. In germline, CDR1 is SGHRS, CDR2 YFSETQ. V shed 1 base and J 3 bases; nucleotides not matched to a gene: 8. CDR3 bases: TGCGCCAGCAGCTTGTTTCCGGGGGGGCCGGACACCGGGGAGCTGTTTTTT. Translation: CASSLFPGGPDTGELFF.

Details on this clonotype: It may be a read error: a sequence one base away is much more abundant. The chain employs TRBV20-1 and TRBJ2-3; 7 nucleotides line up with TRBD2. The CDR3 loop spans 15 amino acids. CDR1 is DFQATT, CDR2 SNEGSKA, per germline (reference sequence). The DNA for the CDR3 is TGCTGTGCTAGAGATCGGGCTAGCGGTCTAGATACGCAGTATTTT. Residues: CCARDRASGLDTQYF.

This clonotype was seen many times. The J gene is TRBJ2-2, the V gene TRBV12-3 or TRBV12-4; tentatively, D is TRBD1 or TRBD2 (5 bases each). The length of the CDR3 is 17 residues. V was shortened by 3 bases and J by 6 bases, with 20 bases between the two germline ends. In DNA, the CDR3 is TGTGCCAGCAGTTTTCCCCCCATAGGGGACGTACCCGGGGAGCTGTTTTTT. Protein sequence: CASSFPPIGDVPGELFF.

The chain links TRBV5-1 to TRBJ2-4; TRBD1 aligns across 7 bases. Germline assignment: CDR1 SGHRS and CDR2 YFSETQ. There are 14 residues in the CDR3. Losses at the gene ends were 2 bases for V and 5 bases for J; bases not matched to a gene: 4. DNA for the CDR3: TGCGCCAGCAGCTTTACAGGGGTTGAAAACATTCAGTACTTC. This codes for CASSFTGVENIQYF.

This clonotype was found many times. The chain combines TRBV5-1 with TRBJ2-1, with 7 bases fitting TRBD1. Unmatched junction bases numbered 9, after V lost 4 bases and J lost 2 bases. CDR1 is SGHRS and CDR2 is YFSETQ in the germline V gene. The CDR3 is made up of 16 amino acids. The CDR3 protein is CASSARQGIAYNEQFF. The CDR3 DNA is TGCGCCAGCAGCGCACGACAGGGAATTGCCTACAATGAGCAGTTCTTC. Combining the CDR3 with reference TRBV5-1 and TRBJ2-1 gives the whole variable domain KAGVTQTPRYLIKTRGQQVTLSCSPISGHRSVSWYQQTPGQGLQFLFEYFSETQRNKGNFPGRFSGRQFSNSRSEMNVSTLELGDSALYLCASSARQGIAYNEQFFGPGTRLTVL.

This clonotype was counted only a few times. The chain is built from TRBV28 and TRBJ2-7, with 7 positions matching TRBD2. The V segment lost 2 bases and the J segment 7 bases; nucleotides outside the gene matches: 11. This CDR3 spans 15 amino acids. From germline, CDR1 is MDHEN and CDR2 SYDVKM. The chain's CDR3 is CASSLRDGGFGEQYV. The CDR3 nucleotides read TGTGCCAGCAGTTTAAGGGACGGGGGGTTTGGGGAGCAGTACGTC.

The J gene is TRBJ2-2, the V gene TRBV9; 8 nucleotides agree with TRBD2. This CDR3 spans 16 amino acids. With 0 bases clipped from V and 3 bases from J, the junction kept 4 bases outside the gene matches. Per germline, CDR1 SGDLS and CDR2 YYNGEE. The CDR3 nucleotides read TGTGCCAGCAGCGTAGCGGGGGGGAGCTACACCGGGGAGCTGTTTTTT. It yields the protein CASSVAGGSYTGELFF.

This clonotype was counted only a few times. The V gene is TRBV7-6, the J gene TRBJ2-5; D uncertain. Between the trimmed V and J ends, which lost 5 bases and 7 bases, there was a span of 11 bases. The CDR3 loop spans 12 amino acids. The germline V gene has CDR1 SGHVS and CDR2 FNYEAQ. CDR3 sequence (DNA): TGTGCCAGCAGCGAACCCCGTGGGACCCAGTACTTC. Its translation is CASSEPRGTQYF.

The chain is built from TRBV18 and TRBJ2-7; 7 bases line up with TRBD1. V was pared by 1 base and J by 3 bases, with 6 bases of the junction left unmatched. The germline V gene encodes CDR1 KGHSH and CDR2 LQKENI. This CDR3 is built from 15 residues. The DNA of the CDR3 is TGTGCCAGCTCACCACGGTATCAGGGGGACTACGAGCAGTACTTC. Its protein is CASSPRYQGDYEQYF.

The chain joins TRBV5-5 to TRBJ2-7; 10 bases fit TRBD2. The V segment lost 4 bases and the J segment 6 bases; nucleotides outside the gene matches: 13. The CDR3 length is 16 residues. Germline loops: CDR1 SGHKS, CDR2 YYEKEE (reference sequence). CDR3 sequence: CASSPIAGGLVPEQYF. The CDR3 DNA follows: TGTGCCAGCAGCCCGATAGCGGGAGGTCTTGTCCCCGAGCAGTACTTC.

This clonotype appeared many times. Here the CDR3 DNA reads TGTGCCAGCAGCTCCCTGGGGGAAAAGGACTGGGAGCAGTTCTTC. It codes for CASSSLGEKDWEQFF. V is TRBV5-6 and J is TRBJ2-1, with D possibly called TRBD1 or TRBD2 (5 bases each). Germline loops: CDR1 SGHDT, CDR2 YYEEEE. This CDR3 is 15 amino acids long. With 3 bases removed from V and 10 bases from J, the gap between germline ends came to 20 bases.

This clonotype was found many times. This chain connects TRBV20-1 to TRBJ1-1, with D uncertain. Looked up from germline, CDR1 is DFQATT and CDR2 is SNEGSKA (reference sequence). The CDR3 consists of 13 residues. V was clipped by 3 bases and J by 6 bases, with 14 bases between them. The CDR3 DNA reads TGCAGTGCTAGGGGCCCTAATGGTGCTGAAGCTTTCTTT. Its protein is CSARGPNGAEAFF.

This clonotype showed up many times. The CDR3 nucleotides read TGTGCCATCAGTGATGGAGGCCCCTACGAGCAGTACGTC. It encodes CAISDGGPYEQYV. V usage is TRBV10-3 and J usage is TRBJ2-7, with a possible D match to TRBD2 (5 bases). V lost 3 bases and J lost 2, with 8 bases in between. This CDR3 has 13 residues. The germline V gene encodes CDR1 ENHRY and CDR2 SYGVKD.

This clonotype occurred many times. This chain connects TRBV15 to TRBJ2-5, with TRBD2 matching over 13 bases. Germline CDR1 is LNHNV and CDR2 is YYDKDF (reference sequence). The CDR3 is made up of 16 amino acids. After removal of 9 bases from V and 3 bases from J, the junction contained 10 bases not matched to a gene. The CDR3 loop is CATSSRTSGSKETQYF. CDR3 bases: TGTGCCACGTCTTCGAGGACTAGCGGGAGTAAAGAGACCCAGTACTTC.

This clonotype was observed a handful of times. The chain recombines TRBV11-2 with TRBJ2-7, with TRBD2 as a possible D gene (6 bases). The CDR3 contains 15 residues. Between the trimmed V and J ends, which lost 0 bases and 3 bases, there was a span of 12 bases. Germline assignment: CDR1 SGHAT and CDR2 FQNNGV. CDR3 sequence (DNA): TGTGCCAGCAGCTTAGATGTGGTGGGGGGCTACGAGCAGTACGTC. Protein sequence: CASSLDVVGGYEQYV.

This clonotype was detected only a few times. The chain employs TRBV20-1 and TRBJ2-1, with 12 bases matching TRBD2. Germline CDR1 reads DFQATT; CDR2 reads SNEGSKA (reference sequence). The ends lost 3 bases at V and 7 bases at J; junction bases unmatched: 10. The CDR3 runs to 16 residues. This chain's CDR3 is CSARNPLAGGRNEQFF. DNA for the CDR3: TGCAGTGCTAGGAACCCTCTAGCGGGGGGGCGAAATGAGCAGTTCTTC.

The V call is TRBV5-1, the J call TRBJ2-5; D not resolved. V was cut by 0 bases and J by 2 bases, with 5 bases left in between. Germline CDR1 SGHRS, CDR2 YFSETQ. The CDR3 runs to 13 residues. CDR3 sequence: CASSLGFQETQYF. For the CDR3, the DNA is TGCGCCAGCAGCTTGGGTTTTCAAGAGACCCAGTACTTC.

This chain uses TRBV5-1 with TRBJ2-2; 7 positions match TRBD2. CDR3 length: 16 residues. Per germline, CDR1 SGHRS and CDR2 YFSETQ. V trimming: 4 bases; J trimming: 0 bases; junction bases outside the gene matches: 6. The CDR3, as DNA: TGCGCCAGCAGCGTTGAGGCGGGGGCGAACACCGGGGAGCTGTTTTTT. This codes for CASSVEAGANTGELFF.

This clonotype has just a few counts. The CDR3 DNA reads TGTGCCAGCAGCTTACTAGCGGGAGAGTACGGTGAGCAGTTCTTC. Protein: CASSLLAGEYGEQFF. The chain couples TRBV5-6 to TRBJ2-1; TRBD2 aligns across 11 bases. This CDR3 is built from 15 residues. The trim removed 2 bases at V and 9 bases at J, leaving 7 bases unmatched. Germline V gene data show CDR1 as SGHDT and CDR2 as YYEEEE.

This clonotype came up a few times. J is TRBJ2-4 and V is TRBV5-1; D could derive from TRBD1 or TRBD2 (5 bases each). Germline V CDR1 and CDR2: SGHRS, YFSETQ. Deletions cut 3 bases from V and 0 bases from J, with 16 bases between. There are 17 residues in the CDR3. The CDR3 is CASSWGTRTLAKNIQYF. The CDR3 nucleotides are TGCGCCAGCAGCTGGGGGACCCGGACGTTAGCCAAAAACATTCAGTACTTC.

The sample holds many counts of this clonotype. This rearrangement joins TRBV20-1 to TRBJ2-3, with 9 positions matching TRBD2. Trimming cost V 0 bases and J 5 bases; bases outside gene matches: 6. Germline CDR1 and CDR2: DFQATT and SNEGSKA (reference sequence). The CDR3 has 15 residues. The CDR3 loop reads CSARDSASGVDTQYF. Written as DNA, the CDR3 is TGCAGTGCTAGAGATTCGGCTAGCGGGGTAGATACGCAGTATTTT.

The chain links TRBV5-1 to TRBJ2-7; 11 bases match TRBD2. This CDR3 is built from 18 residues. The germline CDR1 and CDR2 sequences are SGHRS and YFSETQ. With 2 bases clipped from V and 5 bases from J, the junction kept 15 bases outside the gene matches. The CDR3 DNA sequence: TGCGCCAGCAGCTTTCAACCTGGAACTAGCGGGGGCCCCCACGAGCAGTACGTC. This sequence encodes CASSFQPGTSGGPHEQYV.

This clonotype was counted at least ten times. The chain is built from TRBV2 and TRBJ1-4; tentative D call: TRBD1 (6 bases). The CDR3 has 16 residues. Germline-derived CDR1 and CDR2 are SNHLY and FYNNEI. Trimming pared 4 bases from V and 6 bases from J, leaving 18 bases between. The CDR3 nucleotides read TGTGCCAGCAGTGCCCACAGGGCCTCCAGATATGAAAAACTGTTTTTT. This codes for CASSAHRASRYEKLFF. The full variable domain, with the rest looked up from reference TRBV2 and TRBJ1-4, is EPEVTQTPSHQVTQMGQEVILRCVPISNHLYFYWYRQILGQKVEFLVSFYNNEISEKSEIFDDQFSVERPDGSNFTLKIRSTKLEDSAMYFCASSAHRASRYEKLFFGSGTQLSVL.

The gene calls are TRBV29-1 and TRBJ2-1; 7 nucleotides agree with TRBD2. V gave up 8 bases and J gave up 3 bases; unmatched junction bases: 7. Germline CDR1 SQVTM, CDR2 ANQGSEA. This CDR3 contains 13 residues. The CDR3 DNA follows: TGCAGCCAACAGCGGGGCCGCTACAATGAGCAGTTCTTC. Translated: CSQQRGRYNEQFF.

Here the CDR3 reads CASSPQGRDTQYF. Here the CDR3 DNA reads TGTGCCAGCTCACCACAGGGGCGGGATACGCAGTATTTT. V usage is TRBV18 and J usage is TRBJ2-3, with D perhaps TRBD1 (5 bases). Germline CDR1 is KGHSH and CDR2 is LQKENI. Trimming shortened V by 1 base and J by 6 bases, and 8 bases separated the two germline ends. The CDR3 spans 13 residues.